The next 13 T cell receptor beta chains were all read from a single sample in a study of shared T cell receptors in the human thymus. Method: immunoSEQ multiplex PCR; TCRdb's copy keeps in-frame clones and lacks some. In the table there are 700,000 or so clones, around 85% of which are singletons. The same data also went into a second study, on human thymus T cells.

The specimen sequenced was thymocytes. These receptors came from a girl under three years old with a congenital heart defect.

V gene TRBV6-1 combines with J gene TRBJ2-5; a possible D gene is TRBD1 (6 bases). V shed 10 bases and J shed 4 bases, with 16 bases lying between them. Germline V CDR1 and CDR2: MNHNS, SASEGT. CDR3 length: 13 residues. CDR3 in amino acids: CATQARGLETQYF. CDR3 nucleotide sequence: TGTGCCACCCAGGCCAGGGGTCTAGAGACCCAGTACTTC.

This chain connects TRBV15 to TRBJ2-7; 7 bases are shared with TRBD2. Germline CDR1 LNHNV, CDR2 YYDKDF (reference sequence). This CDR3 comprises 13 residues. The V gene end was trimmed by 8 bases and the J gene end by 5 bases; junction bases not matched to a gene: 9. DNA of the CDR3: TGTGCCACCCGTCGGGGGGAAGACGACGAGCAGTACTTC. This encodes CATRRGEDDEQYF.

The chain recombines TRBV14 with TRBJ2-5, with D perhaps matching TRBD1 (6 bases). Germline CDR1 is SGHDN and CDR2 is FVKESK. The CDR3 has 17 residues. The germline V and J ends were trimmed by 0 bases and 1 base, with 15 bases remaining between them. The chain's CDR3 is CASSQDDPTGGQETQYF. DNA for the CDR3: TGTGCCAGCAGCCAAGATGATCCGACAGGTGGCCAAGAGACCCAGTACTTC.

This clone was counted a single time. CDR3 loop: CASRPSRSSYNEQFF. CDR3 bases: TGTGCCAGCCGACCGTCGCGGAGCTCCTACAATGAGCAGTTCTTC. The V and J genes are TRBV6-5 and TRBJ2-1; D gene unclear. This CDR3 region has 15 residues. Looked up from germline, CDR1 is MNHEY and CDR2 is SVGAGI. V lost 8 bases to trimming and J lost 0 bases, with 14 bases between them.

This sequence joins TRBV2 and TRBJ1-2, with 7 positions matching TRBD1. Germline V CDR1 and CDR2: SNHLY, FYNNEI. This CDR3 contains 18 residues. V shed 10 bases, J shed 1 base, and the junction held 21 bases outside the gene matches. CDR3 protein: CATVRGQRPMGINYGYTF. DNA for the CDR3: TGTGCCACCGTGAGGGGACAGAGACCAATGGGGATTAACTATGGCTACACCTTC.

This clone was observed a few times. The rearrangement links TRBV11-2 to TRBJ1-3, with D hard to call. From germline, CDR1 is SGHAT and CDR2 FQNNGV. CDR3 length: 17 amino acids. Between the trimmed V and J ends, which lost 6 bases and 0 bases, there was a span of 18 bases. Here the CDR3 DNA reads TGTGCCAGCAGGGTTGGGCCCTCTACCAGCTCTGGAAACACCATATATTTT. This codes for CASRVGPSTSSGNTIYF. Full variable domain (missing parts from reference TRBV11-2 and TRBJ1-3): EAGVAQSPRYKIIEKRQSVAFWCNPISGHATLYWYQQILGQGPKLLIQFQNNGVVDDSQLPKDRFSAERLKGVDSTLKIQPAKLEDSAVYLCASRVGPSTSSGNTIYFGEGSWLTVV.

The chain joins TRBV7-2 to TRBJ2-1, with TRBD2 matching 7 bases. This CDR3 is built from 15 residues. Trimming at V came to 4 bases and at J to 6 bases, leaving 9 bases not matched to a gene. Germline loops: CDR1 SGHTA, CDR2 FQGNSA. CDR3 protein: CASSCIAGESNEQFF. The DNA for the CDR3 is TGTGCCAGCAGCTGCATAGCGGGTGAATCCAATGAGCAGTTCTTC.

The chain links TRBV25-1 to TRBJ1-1; D may be TRBD1 (6 bases). V was pared by 7 bases and J by 2 bases, with 8 bases between. Germline-derived CDR1 and CDR2 are MGHDK and SYGVNS. CDR3 length: 12 amino acids. The CDR3, as DNA: TGTGCCAGCACAGGGGCCAACACTGAAGCTTTCTTT. This translates into CASTGANTEAFF.

The chain recombines TRBV5-1 with TRBJ1-1; TRBD1 agrees at 7 bases. Germline V gene data show CDR1 as SGHRS and CDR2 as YFSETQ. V lost 4 bases, J lost 2 bases, and 8 bases stayed unmatched. This CDR3 has 15 amino acids. This chain's CDR3 is CASSPGQLANTEAFF. The CDR3 DNA reads TGCGCCAGCAGCCCGGGACAGCTAGCTAACACTGAAGCTTTCTTT.

The chain carries TRBV19 and TRBJ1-5; D is undetermined. CDR3 length: 15 amino acids. Germline V gene data show CDR1 as LNHDA and CDR2 as SQIVND (reference sequence). V was shortened by 1 base and J by 3 bases, with 10 bases between the two germline ends. CDR3 coding DNA: TGTGCCAGTAGTATAGTGTACAGCATCAATCAGCCCCAGCATTTT. Translating it yields CASSIVYSINQPQHF.

V is TRBV4-1 and J is TRBJ1-5; D perhaps matches TRBD1 (6 bases). CDR3 length: 14 amino acids. V lost 4 bases and J 2 bases, leaving 9 bases between the germline ends. CDR1 and CDR2 (germline): MGHRA, YSYEKL. For the CDR3, the DNA is TGCGCCAGCAGCCTCCGACAGGGCAATCAGCCCCAGCATTTT. Amino acid sequence: CASSLRQGNQPQHF.

The chain links TRBV4-1 to TRBJ2-1; D possibly corresponds to TRBD1 (5 bases). This CDR3 comprises 18 residues. V was cut by 1 base and J by 2 bases, with 18 bases left in between. Germline values: CDR1 MGHRA, CDR2 YSYEKL. CDR3 DNA: TGCGCCAGCAGCCAAGGGTATCTTGGGGCCCGCCCCTACAATGAGCAGTTCTTC. It encodes CASSQGYLGARPYNEQFF.

The chain links TRBV4-2 to TRBJ1-5; TRBD1 might be the D (6 bases). The germline V gene encodes CDR1 LGHNA and CDR2 YNFKEQ. The V gene lost 1 base and the J gene lost 2 bases, with 6 bases spanning the gap. The CDR3 consists of 14 residues. CDR3 amino acids: CASSQAGGNQPQHF. DNA for the CDR3: TGTGCCAGCAGCCAAGCAGGGGGCAATCAGCCCCAGCATTTT.